This T cell receptor (beta chain) was sequenced for a study of blood T cell repertoires in COVID-19. This clone was seen a handful of times. Other DNA sequences in this sample translate to the same CDR3. Trimming took 5 bases from V and 7 from J, leaving 15 bases between them. The CDR3 consists of 15 residues. Germline V gene lookup returns CDR1 MDHEN and CDR2 SYDVKM. The repertoire was sequenced with immunoSEQ multiplex PCR; TCRdb's copy has only in-frame clones and lacks some. This sample has about 300,000 clones, with roughly 91% found just once. The receptor was derived from a woman between 50 and 59 years old who had been exposed to COVID-19. Sequencing was performed on PBMCs or T cells enriched from blood (not recorded which). The rearrangement uses TRBV28 and TRBJ1-6; D is perhaps TRBD1 (5 bases). The CDR3: CASSPSRGTNSPLHF. The DNA of the CDR3 is TGTGCCAGCAGTCCCTCGCGGGGGACGAATTCACCCCTCCACTTT. Based on the CDR3 plus reference TRBV28 and TRBJ1-6, the full variable domain is DVKVTQSSRYLVKRTGEKVFLECVQDMDHENMFWYRQDPGLGLRLIYFSYDVKMKEKGDIPEGYSVSREKKERFSLILESASTNQTSMYLCASSPSRGTNSPLHFGNGTRLTVT.